The clone carrying this T cell receptor beta chain was detected ten times or more. The source of the sample is a study of spatial heterogeneity in lung cancer. Study at large: Available PBMC from follow-up, collected a median of roughly two years after resection, underwent sequencing.

Germline assignment: CDR1 MGHDK and CDR2 SYGVNS. The CDR3 runs 15 residues. The J segment lost 3 bases and the V segment lost 3 bases, leaving 8 bases of the junction unmatched. Indicated time point: blood at routine non-recurrence follow-up after resection. Unsorted whole RNA from tumor, nontumor lung or frozen PBMC underwent sequencing. One entry per CDR3 protein, called by TCRdb with MiXCR from the 5' RACE reads. The sample has 27,000 or so distinct CDR3 sequences; 5% to 6% are singletons. The chain combines TRBV25-1 with TRBJ2-7; 7 bases line up with TRBD2. The receptor was derived from a female donor with early-stage non-small cell lung cancer. The sequences come from PBMCs, collected at follow-up. For the CDR3, the DNA is TGTGCCAGCAGTGAGCTAGGCGGGGGACTCTACGAGCAGTACTTC. This encodes CASSELGGGLYEQYF.